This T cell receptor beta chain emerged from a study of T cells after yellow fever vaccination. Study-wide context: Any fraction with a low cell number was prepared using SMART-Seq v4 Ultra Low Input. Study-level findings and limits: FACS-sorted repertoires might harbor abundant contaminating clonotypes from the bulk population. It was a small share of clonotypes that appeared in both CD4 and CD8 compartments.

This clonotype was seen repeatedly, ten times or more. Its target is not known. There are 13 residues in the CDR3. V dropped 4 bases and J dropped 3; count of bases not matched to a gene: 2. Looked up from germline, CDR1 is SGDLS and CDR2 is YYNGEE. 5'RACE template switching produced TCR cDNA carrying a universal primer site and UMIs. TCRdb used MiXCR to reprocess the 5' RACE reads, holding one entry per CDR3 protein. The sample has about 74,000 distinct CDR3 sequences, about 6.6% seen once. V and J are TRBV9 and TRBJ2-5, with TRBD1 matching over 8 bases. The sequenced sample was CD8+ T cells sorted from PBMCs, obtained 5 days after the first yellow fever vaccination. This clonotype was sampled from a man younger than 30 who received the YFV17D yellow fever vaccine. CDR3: CASSSDREETQYF. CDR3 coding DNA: TGTGCCAGCAGCTCGGACAGGGAAGAGACCCAGTACTTC.